This TCR beta chain comes out of a study of identical twins (dated by TCRdb to the mid-2010s). At the level of the whole study: To test whether fetal clonotypes persist, the study used deep sequencing on TCR alpha and beta repertoires from monozygotic twins, unrelated adults of various ages, and cord blood. Replicate twin experiments were performed at different times using different library preparation protocols to rule out contamination.

The method was 5' RACE. For sequencing, an Illumina HiSeq 2000 was employed. Template switching introduced a universal primer binding site; the final cDNA contained a unique molecular identifier, enabling accurate counting of TCR cDNA molecules. First-strand cDNA for TCR alpha and beta chains was synthesized from specific primers in the conserved constant-segment region. To control for contamination, every cDNA library was double barcoded, receiving both a SMART-Mk sample barcode and Illumina barcodes. TruSeq adapter sequences and Illumina sample barcodes were added in two successive PCR steps. TCR alpha and beta cDNA libraries were sequenced on the Illumina HiSeq platform with custom primers. The authors processed their data as follows. MiGEC processed the raw reads to extract unique molecular identifiers, while MiXCR was used to determine the CDR3 positions. For each individual, recombination models were inferred using an EM algorithm with the repgenHMM and IGoR tools. The tcR package in R was used for shared clonotype analysis, with sharing normalized by the product of cloneset sizes. To study raw recombination without the effects of thymic and clonal selection, out-of-frame nonproductive sequences were analyzed. In-frame beta chains were kept once TCRdb had trimmed the public reads at Q25 with fastp and called clones with MiXCR. Each entry merges the rows of one CDR3 protein and shows their most common DNA and genes. TCRdb's processing, not the study's, gives the V and J calls here. This sample gives more than 600,000 distinct CDR3 sequences in total; roughly 18% of them show up just once. The ten largest account for roughly 14% of the sample.

Taken from the germline V gene, the CDR1 and CDR2 loops are MDHEN and SYDVKM. The CDR3 covers 14 residues, taking in both the cysteine and the phenylalanine. Only the CDR3 part of the read is kept: 42 bases, read in frame from the first base. The trim is 3 bases for V and 6 bases for J, with a gap of 12 bases between the germline ends. A remark on this clonotype: The antigen it binds to is not known. It has no much larger one-base neighbor in the sample; base qualities were not kept.

Here is what the overall study found, with its caveats: The excess sharing between twins in beta out-of-frame sequences was weaker because fewer shared sequences reduced the signal-to-noise ratio. In monozygotic twins, recombination models systematically underestimated out-of-frame TCR alpha sharing, but the models matched the sharing seen between unrelated individuals. Because the same donors could not be followed over many years, the conclusions relied on cross-sectional statistical analysis. Invariant T cells such as MAIT and iNKT could partly confound zero-insertion analyses, although diverse VJ usage argued against such confounding for most clonotypes. Abundant cord blood beta clonotypes had fewer insertions, young adult naive repertoires showed a similar but weaker trend, and memory repertoires showed no such trend. Out-of-frame TCR alpha sequences shared between twins showed an excess of low generation-probability sequences compared with coincidental sharing between unrelated individuals.

Every donor in the study was a healthy Caucasian. The twin cohort comprised three pairs of female monozygotic twins, all aged roughly 18 to 30 years. Peripheral blood mononuclear cells were used as the source from which RNA for TCR libraries was isolated. These data were likewise used in another study, on T cells expressing NK-cell markers. As the second study states: TCR beta-chain repertoires were profiled in sorted CD3+CD56+NKG2C+, CD3+CD56+NKG2C- and CD3+CD56-NKG2C+ T-cell subsets from several donors. Among the eight sequenced donors, only one was HCMV-seronegative, while the other seven were HCMV-seropositive. In several experiments an anti-gammadeltaTCR antibody was added to restrict sorting to alphabetaTCR-expressing T cells. For six donors, the dominant CD3+CD56+NKG2C+ clonotypes were among the top 10 CD8+ clonotypes and accounted for roughly 1.0-8% of CD8+ T cells. Those dominant clonotypes were again the most abundant among CD3+CD56-NKG2C+ cells in a few donors, at roughly 25-60.1%. Whether the expanded NKG2C-expressing T cell clones were specific for HCMV antigens remained unclear. All eight donors whose samples were sequenced were randomly selected healthy volunteers, three of them men and five women. To determine HCMV serostatus, a commercial ELISA kit was used to detect HCMV-specific IgG in serum. For over five donors, bulk peripheral blood T-cell repertoires were also sequenced from unsorted PBMC. Reads were demultiplexed and grouped by UMI with MIGEC, and clonotypes were assembled and quantified with MiTCR. Only TCR cDNA sequences supported by at least two reads were kept to exclude erroneous sequences. Downstream repertoire analysis used the tcR package, and clonotypes were matched across fractions by CDR3 nucleotide sequence plus V segment. VDJmatch was used to annotate antigen specificity against VDJdb, with one amino acid substitution in CDR3 permitted.

Material for sequencing was PBMCs. The source of this sequence is a woman in her late teens or twenties in good health. Recombination linked TRBV28 to TRBJ1-5; 5 matching bases give a weak D call of TRBD1. CDR3 loop: CASSLTEGSQPQHF. The DNA sequence is given as TGTGCCAGCAGTTTGACAGAGGGTAGTCAGCCCCAGCATTTT.